This record covers a single TCR beta chain. The data derive from a study of PD-1 blockade in classical Hodgkin lymphoma. The table came from immunoSEQ multiplex PCR; TCRdb's copy has only in-frame clones and leaves some out. The sample lists 25,000 to 30,000 clones, around 86% seen once, with roughly 0.48% in the top ten. V gave up 4 bases and J gave up 9 bases, with 15 bases separating them. CDR1 and CDR2 (germline): SQVTM, ANQGSEA. This CDR3 has 12 amino acids. Time point given: cycle 4 day 1 (C4D1), after 5 to 7 weeks of nivolumab. Relapse was seen in all patients after autologous stem cell transplantation, and brentuximab vedotin exposure was variable. Thawed PBMCs were the source of CD4+ T cells, purified by magnetic negative selection.

The source material was CD4+ T cells from blood, sampled before the fourth cycle of nivolumab. This receptor was identified in a human donor with classical Hodgkin lymphoma. J is TRBJ2-5 and V is TRBV29-1; TRBD1 is a possible D gene (7 bases). The CDR3: CSVGDSPGAQYF. The DNA for the CDR3 is TGCAGCGTTGGGGACAGCCCGGGGGCCCAGTACTTC.